The 9 T cell receptor beta chains presented below share a single source sample, sequenced in a study of graft-versus-host responses after intestinal transplantation. The repertoire was sequenced with immunoSEQ multiplex PCR; TCRdb's copy has only in-frame clones and lacks some. The sample includes 90,000 to 130,000 clones, around nine tenths of them seen just once. For these receptors, no antigen is known. The specimen was unstimulated CD4+ T cells sorted from spleen or lymph node cells, collected before transplant. The receptors come from a human donor who was the organ donor for an intestinal transplant.

This chain joins TRBV11-3 and TRBJ2-2, with a possible D match to TRBD2 (6 bases). This CDR3 region has 16 residues. CDR1 SGHNT and CDR2 YENEEA come from the germline V gene. V was pared by 1 base and J by 8 bases, with 17 bases between. Here the CDR3 reads CASSLGGDAGSGELFF. CDR3 in DNA: TGTGCCAGCAGCTTAGGAGGGGACGCGGGGTCGGGGGAGCTGTTTTTT.

The chain recombines TRBV7-2 with TRBJ1-3; no reliable D call. V gave up 5 bases and J gave up 3 bases, with 11 bases separating them. From germline, CDR1 is SGHTA and CDR2 FQGNSA. There are 14 residues in the CDR3. The CDR3 loop reads CASSISSSGNTIYF. The CDR3 nucleotides are TGTGCCAGCAGCATTAGTAGCAGTGGAAACACCATATATTTT.

The rearrangement uses TRBV27 and TRBJ2-5; D not resolved. The CDR3 loop spans 13 amino acids. Germline V CDR1 and CDR2: MNHEY, SMNVEV (reference sequence). Trimming took off 0 bases at V and 0 bases at J, with 2 bases between the two ends. The CDR3 DNA reads TGTGCCAGCAGTTTATCCTACCAAGAGACCCAGTACTTC. Translation: CASSLSYQETQYF.

The chain employs TRBV10-3 and TRBJ2-3, with TRBD2 identical over 11 bases. The CDR3 is 17 amino acids. Trimming removed 2 bases from V and 0 bases from J; junction bases left unmatched: 4. The germline CDR1 and CDR2 sequences are ENHRY and SYGVKD. CDR3 region: CAISEPGLAASTDTQYF. The CDR3 bases are TGTGCCATCAGTGAGCCGGGACTAGCGGCTAGCACAGATACGCAGTATTTT.

The V call is TRBV30, the J call TRBJ2-1; D might be TRBD2 (8 bases). Germline loops: CDR1 GTSNPN, CDR2 SVGIG (reference sequence). This CDR3 is 15 amino acids long. V was shortened by 3 bases and J by 3 bases, with 15 bases between the two germline ends. CDR3 in DNA: TGTGCCTGGAGAGGGGGCGGGAGGTACTACAATGAGCAGTTCTTC. Translating it yields CAWRGGGRYYNEQFF.

V gene TRBV19 combines with J gene TRBJ2-1; D tentatively reads TRBD1 or TRBD2 (6 bases each). This CDR3 region has 11 residues. V shed 6 bases and J shed 9 bases, with 9 bases lying between them. Germline V gene sequence: CDR1 LNHDA, CDR2 SQIVND (reference sequence). The CDR3 DNA is TGTGCCAGTAGACAGGGAGGTGAGCAGTTCTTC. Translation gives CASRQGGEQFF.

The V and J genes are TRBV6-1 and TRBJ2-3; no clear D. The CDR3 extends over 13 amino acids. Germline lookup yields CDR1 MNHNS and CDR2 SASEGT. The V end was cut by 1 base, the J end by 3 bases, with 5 bases between. In DNA, the CDR3 is TGTGCCAGCAGTGAAGATTTTACAGATACGCAGTATTTT. It codes for CASSEDFTDTQYF.

This chain connects TRBV19 to TRBJ2-5, with 7 bases lining up with TRBD2. The length of the CDR3 is 16 residues. J was trimmed by 4 bases and V by 5 bases; bases with no gene match: 13. Looked up from germline, CDR1 is LNHDA and CDR2 is SQIVND (reference sequence). The CDR3 protein is CASSPLLSGTRETQYF. The CDR3 coding sequence is TGTGCCAGTAGTCCCTTACTGAGCGGGACGCGAGAGACCCAGTACTTC.

The V call is TRBV6-5, the J call TRBJ2-5; D unclear. Germline-derived CDR1 and CDR2 are MNHEY and SVGAGI. V dropped 6 bases and J dropped 5 bases, with 13 bases sitting between them. There are 13 residues in the CDR3. In DNA, the CDR3 is TGTGCCAGCAGCCCAGGAGTGGGGGAGACCCAGTACTTC. Encoded protein: CASSPGVGETQYF.